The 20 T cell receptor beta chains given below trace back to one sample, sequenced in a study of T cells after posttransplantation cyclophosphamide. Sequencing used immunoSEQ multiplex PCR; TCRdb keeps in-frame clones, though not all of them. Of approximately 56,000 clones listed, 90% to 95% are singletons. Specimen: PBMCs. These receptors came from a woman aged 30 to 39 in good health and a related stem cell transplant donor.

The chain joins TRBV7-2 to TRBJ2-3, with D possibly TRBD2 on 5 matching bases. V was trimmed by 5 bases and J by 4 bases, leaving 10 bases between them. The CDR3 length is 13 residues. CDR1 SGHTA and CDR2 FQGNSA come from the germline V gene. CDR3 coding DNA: TGTGCCAGCAGCCCAAGCGGTCCAGATACGCAGTATTTT. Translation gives CASSPSGPDTQYF.

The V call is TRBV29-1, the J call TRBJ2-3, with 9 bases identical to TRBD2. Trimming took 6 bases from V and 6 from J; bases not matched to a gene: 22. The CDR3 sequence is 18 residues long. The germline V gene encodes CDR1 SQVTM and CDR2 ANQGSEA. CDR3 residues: CSVTGFGGAGGVVDTQYF. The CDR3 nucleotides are TGCAGCGTCACAGGCTTCGGTGGGGCGGGGGGGGTAGTTGATACGCAGTATTTT.

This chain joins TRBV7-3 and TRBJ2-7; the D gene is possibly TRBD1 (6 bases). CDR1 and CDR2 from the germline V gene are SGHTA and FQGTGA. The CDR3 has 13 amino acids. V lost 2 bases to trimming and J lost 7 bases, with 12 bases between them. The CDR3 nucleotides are TGTGCCAGCAGCTTACAGGCCGACAGGGAGCAGTACTTC. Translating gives CASSLQADREQYF. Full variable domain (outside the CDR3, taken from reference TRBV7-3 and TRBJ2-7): GAGVSQTPSNKVTEKGKYVELRCDPISGHTALYWYRQSLGQGPEFLIYFQGTGAADDSGLPNDRFFAVRPEGSVSTLKIQRTERGDSAVYLCASSLQADREQYFGPGTRLTVT.

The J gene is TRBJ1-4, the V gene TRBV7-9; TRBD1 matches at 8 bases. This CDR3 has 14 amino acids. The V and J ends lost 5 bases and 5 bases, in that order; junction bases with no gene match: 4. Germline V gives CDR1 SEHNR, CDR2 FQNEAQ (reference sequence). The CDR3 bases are TGTGCCAGCAGCATTGGACAGGGAAATGAAAAACTGTTTTTT. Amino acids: CASSIGQGNEKLFF.

The CDR3 loop reads CSVADRAYGYTF. DNA for the CDR3: TGCAGCGTTGCGGACAGGGCCTATGGCTACACCTTC. The chain employs TRBV29-1 and TRBJ1-2, with 8 bases lining up with TRBD1. Germline V gene sequence: CDR1 SQVTM, CDR2 ANQGSEA. The CDR3 extends over 12 amino acids. J lost 4 bases, V lost 4 bases, and 2 bases had no gene match. Supplemented by reference TRBV29-1 and TRBJ1-2, the full variable domain reads SAVISQKPSRDICQRGTSLTIQCQVDSQVTMMFWYRQQPGQSLTLIATANQGSEATYESGFVIDKFPISRPNLTFSTLTVSNMSPEDSSIYLCSVADRAYGYTFGSGTRLTVV.

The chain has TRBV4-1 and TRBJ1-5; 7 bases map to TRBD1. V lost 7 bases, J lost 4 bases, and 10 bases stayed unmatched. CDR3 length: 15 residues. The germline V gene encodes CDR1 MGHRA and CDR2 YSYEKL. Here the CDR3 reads CASTPHRDSNQPQHF. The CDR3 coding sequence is TGCGCCAGCACCCCCCATAGGGACAGTAATCAGCCCCAGCATTTT.

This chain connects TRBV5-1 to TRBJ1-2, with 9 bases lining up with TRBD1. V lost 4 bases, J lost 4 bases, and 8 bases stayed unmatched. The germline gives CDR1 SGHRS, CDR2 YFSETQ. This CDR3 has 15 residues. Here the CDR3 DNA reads TGCGCCAGCAGCCGGCTACAGGGGGCTCTCTATGGCTACACCTTC. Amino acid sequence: CASSRLQGALYGYTF.

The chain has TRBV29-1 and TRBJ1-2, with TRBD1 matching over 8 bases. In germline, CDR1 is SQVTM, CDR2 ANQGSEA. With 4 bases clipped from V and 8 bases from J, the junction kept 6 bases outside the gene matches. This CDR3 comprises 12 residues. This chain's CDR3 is CSVVISGGGYTF. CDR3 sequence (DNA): TGCAGCGTTGTAATTTCAGGGGGCGGCTACACCTTC.

For the CDR3, the DNA is TGTGCCAGCAGGCCCACCGGGACAGGGGACAATGAGCAGTTCTTC. It yields the protein CASRPTGTGDNEQFF. The chain has TRBV28 and TRBJ2-1; 10 bases are shared with TRBD1. The ends lost 6 bases at V and 5 bases at J; junction bases unmatched: 7. Germline V gene lookup returns CDR1 MDHEN and CDR2 SYDVKM. The CDR3 extends over 15 amino acids.

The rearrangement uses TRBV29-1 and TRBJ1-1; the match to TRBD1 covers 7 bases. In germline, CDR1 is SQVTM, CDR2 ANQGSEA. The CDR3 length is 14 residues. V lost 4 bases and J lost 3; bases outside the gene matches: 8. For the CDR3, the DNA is TGCAGCGTTGTCTATCAGGGGGTAGACACTGAAGCTTTCTTT. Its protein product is CSVVYQGVDTEAFF.

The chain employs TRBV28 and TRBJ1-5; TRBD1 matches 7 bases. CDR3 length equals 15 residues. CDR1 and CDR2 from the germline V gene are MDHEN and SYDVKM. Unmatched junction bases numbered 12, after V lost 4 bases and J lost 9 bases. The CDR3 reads CASSSGTQGLRPQHF. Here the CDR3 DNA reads TGTGCCAGCAGTTCCGGGACACAGGGGCTTAGGCCCCAGCATTTT. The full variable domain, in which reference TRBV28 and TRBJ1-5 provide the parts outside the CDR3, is DVKVTQSSRYLVKRTGEKVFLECVQDMDHENMFWYRQDPGLGLRLIYFSYDVKMKEKGDIPEGYSVSREKKERFSLILESASTNQTSMYLCASSSGTQGLRPQHFGDGTRLSIL.

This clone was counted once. The CDR3 coding sequence is TGTGCCAGCAGCTTAGGCGGGGTTACGCAGCCCCAGCATTTT. This encodes CASSLGGVTQPQHF. This chain connects TRBV7-9 to TRBJ1-5; no clear D. Trimming took off 1 base at V and 7 bases at J, with 11 bases between the two ends. This CDR3 region has 14 residues. CDR1 and CDR2 from the germline V gene are SEHNR and FQNEAQ (reference sequence). The whole variable domain, remainder taken from reference TRBV7-9 and TRBJ1-5, is DTGVSQNPRHKITKRGQNVTFRCDPISEHNRLYWYRQTLGQGPEFLTYFQNEAQLEKSRLLSDRFSAERPKGSFSTLEIQRTEQGDSAMYLCASSLGGVTQPQHFGDGTRLSIL.

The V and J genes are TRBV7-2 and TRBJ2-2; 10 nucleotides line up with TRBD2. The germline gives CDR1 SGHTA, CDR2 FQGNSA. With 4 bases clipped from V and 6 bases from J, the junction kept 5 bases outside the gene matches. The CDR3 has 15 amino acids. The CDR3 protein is CASSSGTSVAGELFF. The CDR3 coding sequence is TGTGCCAGCAGCTCGGGGACTAGCGTTGCCGGGGAGCTGTTTTTT. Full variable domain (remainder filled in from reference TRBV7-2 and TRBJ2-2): GAGVSQSPSNKVTEKGKDVELRCDPISGHTALYWYRQSLGQGLEFLIYFQGNSAPDKSGLPSDRFSAERTGGSVSTLTIQRTQQEDSAVYLCASSSGTSVAGELFFGEGSRLTVL.

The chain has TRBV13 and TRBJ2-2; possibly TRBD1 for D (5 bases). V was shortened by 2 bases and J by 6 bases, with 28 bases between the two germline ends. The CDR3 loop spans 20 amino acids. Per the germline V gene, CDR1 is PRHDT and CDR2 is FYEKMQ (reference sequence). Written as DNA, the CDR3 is TGTGCCAGCAGCTTAACAGGTGACTCCGCACTGGGGAACACCGCCGGGGAGCTGTTTTTT. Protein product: CASSLTGDSALGNTAGELFF.

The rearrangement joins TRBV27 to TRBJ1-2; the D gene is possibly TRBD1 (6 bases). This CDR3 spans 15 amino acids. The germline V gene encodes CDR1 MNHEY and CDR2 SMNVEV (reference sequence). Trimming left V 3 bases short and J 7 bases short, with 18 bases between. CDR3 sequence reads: CASSFLDTGRSGYTF. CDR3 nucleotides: TGTGCCAGCAGTTTCTTGGATACAGGGCGATCTGGCTACACCTTC.

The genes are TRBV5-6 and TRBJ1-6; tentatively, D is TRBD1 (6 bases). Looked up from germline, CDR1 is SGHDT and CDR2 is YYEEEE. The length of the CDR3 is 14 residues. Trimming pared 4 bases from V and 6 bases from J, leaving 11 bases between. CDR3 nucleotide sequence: TGTGCCAGCAGCCCCATACAGGGTAATTCACCCCTCCACTTT. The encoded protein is CASSPIQGNSPLHF.

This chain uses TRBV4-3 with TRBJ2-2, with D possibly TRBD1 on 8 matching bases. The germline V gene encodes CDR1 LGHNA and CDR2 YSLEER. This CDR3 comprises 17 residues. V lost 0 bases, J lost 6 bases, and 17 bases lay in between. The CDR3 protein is CASSQDIQGGAPGELFF. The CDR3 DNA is TGCGCCAGCAGCCAAGATATACAGGGGGGGGCCCCCGGGGAGCTGTTTTTT.

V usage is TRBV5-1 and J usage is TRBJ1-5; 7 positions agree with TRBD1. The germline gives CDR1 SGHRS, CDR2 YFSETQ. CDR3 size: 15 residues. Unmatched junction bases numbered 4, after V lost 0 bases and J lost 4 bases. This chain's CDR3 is CASSLEGQMNQPQHF. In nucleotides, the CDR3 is TGCGCCAGCAGCTTGGAGGGACAGATGAATCAGCCCCAGCATTTT.

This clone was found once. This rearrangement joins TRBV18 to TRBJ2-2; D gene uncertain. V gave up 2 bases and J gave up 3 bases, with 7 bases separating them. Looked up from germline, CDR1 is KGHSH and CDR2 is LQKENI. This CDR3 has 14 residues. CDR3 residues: CASSPETYTGELFF. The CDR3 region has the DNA TGTGCCAGCTCACCAGAGACTTACACCGGGGAGCTGTTTTTT. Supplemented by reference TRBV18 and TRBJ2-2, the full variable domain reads NAGVMQNPRHLVRRRGQEARLRCSPMKGHSHVYWYRQLPEEGLKFMVYLQKENIIDESGMPKERFSAEFPKEGPSILRIQQVVRGDSAAYFCASSPETYTGELFFGEGSRLTVL.

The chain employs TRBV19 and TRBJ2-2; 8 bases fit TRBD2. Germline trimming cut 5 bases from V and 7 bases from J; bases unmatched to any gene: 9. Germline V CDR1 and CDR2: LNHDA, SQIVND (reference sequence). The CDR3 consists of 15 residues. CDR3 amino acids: CASSPQTSARGELFF. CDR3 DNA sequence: TGTGCCAGTAGTCCTCAGACTAGCGCCCGCGGGGAGCTGTTTTTT.